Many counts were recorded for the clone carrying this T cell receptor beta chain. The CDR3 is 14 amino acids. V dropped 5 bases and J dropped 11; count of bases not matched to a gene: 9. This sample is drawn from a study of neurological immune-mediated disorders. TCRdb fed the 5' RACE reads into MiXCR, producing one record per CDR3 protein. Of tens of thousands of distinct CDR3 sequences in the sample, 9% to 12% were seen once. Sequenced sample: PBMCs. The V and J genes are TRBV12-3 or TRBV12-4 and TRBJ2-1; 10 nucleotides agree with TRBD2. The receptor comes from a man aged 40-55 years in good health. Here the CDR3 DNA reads TGTGCCAGCAGTCCTAGCGGGGGTATTAGGAAGCAGTTCTTC. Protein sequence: CASSPSGGIRKQFF.